These 17 T cell receptor beta chains share one sample of origin, sequenced in a study of blood T cells in healthy people across ages. Using a J-beta primer mix together with a sample-barcoded 5' primer, a second PCR was run for roughly 6 to 11 cycles. TCRdb recomputed calls from the 5' RACE reads with MiXCR, one row per CDR3 protein. The sample includes approximately 830,000 distinct CDR3 sequences, 55% to 65% seen only once; the top ten take about a quarter. The sequenced sample was blood. Source of these receptors: a man aged 25-45 years in good health.

This clonotype was seen at least ten times. The chain employs TRBV12-3 or TRBV12-4 and TRBJ2-1, with 7 bases matching TRBD1. V was pared by 3 bases and J by 4 bases, with 6 bases of the junction left unmatched. This CDR3 contains 15 residues. Here the CDR3 reads CASSLAGGLYNEQFF. CDR3 sequence (DNA): TGTGCCAGCAGTTTGGCAGGGGGTCTTTACAATGAGCAGTTCTTC.

Only a few counts were recorded for this clonotype. The rearrangement uses TRBV4-1 and TRBJ2-3; D remains unclear. The V gene lost 1 base and the J gene lost 6 bases, with 5 bases spanning the gap. The V gene's germline CDR1 is MGHRA and CDR2 YSYEKL. The CDR3 extends over 12 amino acids. CDR3 loop: CASSQGSDTQYF. The CDR3 DNA sequence: TGCGCCAGCAGCCAAGGTTCCGATACGCAGTATTTT.

As for this clonotype: This clone may be a read error of a much larger clone one base away. This sequence joins TRBV10-3 and TRBJ2-5, with 11 bases aligning to TRBD2. The CDR3 totals 13 residues. V was clipped by 0 bases and J by 12 bases; unmatched bases: 3. Looked up from germline, CDR1 is ENHRY and CDR2 is SYGVKD. The CDR3 sequence: CAISESTSGEEYF. CDR3 nucleotides: TGTGCCATCAGTGAGTCGACTAGCGGGGAAGAGTACTTC.

V is TRBV27 and J is TRBJ2-1; perhaps TRBD2 as D (5 bases). The germline V and J ends were trimmed by 4 bases and 0 bases, with 25 bases remaining between them. There are 20 residues in the CDR3. Germline CDR1 and CDR2: MNHEY and SMNVEV (reference sequence). The CDR3 DNA reads as TGTGCCAGCAGTTCCCCTTCAGAGGGCCTCGATGTTAGCTCCTACAATGAGCAGTTCTTC. This translates into CASSSPSEGLDVSSYNEQFF.

This clonotype was observed many times. The chain joins TRBV28 to TRBJ2-7; unclear D gene. Trimming pared 2 bases from V and 7 bases from J, leaving 6 bases between. Germline-derived CDR1 and CDR2 are MDHEN and SYDVKM. This CDR3 spans 11 amino acids. The CDR3: CASSLREEQYF. The CDR3 coding sequence is TGTGCCAGCAGTTTAAGAGAAGAGCAGTACTTC. The variable domain in full, with the rest retrieved from reference TRBV28 and TRBJ2-7, is DVKVTQSSRYLVKRTGEKVFLECVQDMDHENMFWYRQDPGLGLRLIYFSYDVKMKEKGDIPEGYSVSREKKERFSLILESASTNQTSMYLCASSLREEQYFGPGTRLTVT.

This clonotype was detected ten times or more. The chain carries TRBV28 and TRBJ1-2; D perhaps matches TRBD1 (5 bases). This CDR3 is 16 amino acids long. The germline CDR1 and CDR2 sequences are MDHEN and SYDVKM. Trimming cost V 5 bases and J 2 bases, with 18 bases left between them. This CDR3 reads CASSPTGRDGNYGYTF. The CDR3 DNA reads as TGTGCCAGCAGTCCCACAGGCCGGGACGGGAACTATGGCTACACCTTC.

This clonotype was seen a few times. The V and J genes are TRBV7-6 and TRBJ2-3; 8 nucleotides line up with TRBD2. J gave up 6 bases and V 3 bases, and 11 bases lay outside the gene matches. The germline V gene encodes CDR1 SGHVS and CDR2 FNYEAQ. The CDR3 is 16 amino acids. CDR3 region: CASSLGQRGTSDTQYF. The CDR3 region has the DNA TGTGCCAGCAGCTTGGGGCAGCGGGGGACCTCGGATACGCAGTATTTT.

The rearrangement links TRBV20-1 to TRBJ2-5, with D possibly called TRBD1 or TRBD2 (6 bases each). V was shortened by 7 bases and J by 5 bases, with 17 bases between the two germline ends. This CDR3 has 13 amino acids. CDR1 and CDR2 from the germline V gene are DFQATT and SNEGSKA (reference sequence). The CDR3 reads CSVQEGEVETQYF. In DNA, the CDR3 is TGCAGTGTCCAGGAGGGGGAAGTGGAGACCCAGTACTTC.

The chain joins TRBV12-3 or TRBV12-4 to TRBJ2-5, with 8 bases aligning to TRBD2. The ends lost 5 bases at V and 5 bases at J; junction bases unmatched: 10. The CDR3 totals 15 residues. CDR3 sequence reads: CASSATLAGRETQYF. Written as DNA, the CDR3 is TGTGCCAGCAGTGCCACCCTAGCGGGCAGGGAGACCCAGTACTTC.

This clonotype was recorded a few times. The V gene is TRBV7-2, the J gene TRBJ1-6; 7 bases fit TRBD1. CDR1 is SGHTA and CDR2 is FQGNSA in the germline V gene. The trim removed 4 bases at V and 3 bases at J, leaving 9 bases unmatched. CDR3 length: 17 residues. In DNA, the CDR3 is TGTGCCAGCAGCTCCCTACAGGGGAGGAGCTATAATTCACCCCTCCACTTT. Translation gives CASSSLQGRSYNSPLHF.

This clonotype has only a few counts. The chain recombines TRBV24-1 with TRBJ1-2; 7 nucleotides match TRBD1. Looked up from germline, CDR1 is KGHDR and CDR2 is SFDVKD. V trimming: 7 bases; J trimming: 2 bases; junction bases outside the gene matches: 3. This CDR3 region has 13 residues. The CDR3 is CATSRGQNYGYTF. CDR3 nucleotide sequence: TGTGCCACCAGCCGGGGACAGAACTATGGCTACACCTTC.

V and J are TRBV5-1 and TRBJ2-7; TRBD2 aligns across 7 bases. The J segment lost 5 bases and the V segment lost 0 bases, leaving 5 bases of the junction unmatched. This CDR3 is built from 14 residues. Germline CDR1 and CDR2: SGHRS and YFSETQ. CDR3 sequence (DNA): TGCGCCAGCAGCTTGGACTACCGGGGGGACGAGCAGTACTTC. It translates to CASSLDYRGDEQYF.

The chain carries TRBV24-1 and TRBJ2-1; D is possibly TRBD1 (6 bases). The V end was cut by 3 bases, the J end by 6 bases, with 8 bases between. Germline CDR1 KGHDR, CDR2 SFDVKD. The CDR3 has 13 amino acids. The CDR3 nucleotides read TGTGCCACCAGTGATACAGGGTTCAATGAGCAGTTCTTC. Its protein product is CATSDTGFNEQFF.

V and J are TRBV28 and TRBJ1-2, with a possible D match to TRBD1 (6 bases). V lost 6 bases to trimming and J lost 5 bases, with 13 bases between them. CDR1 and CDR2 from the germline V gene are MDHEN and SYDVKM. The CDR3 has 13 amino acids. The CDR3 bases are TGTGCCAGCAGGGGAACAGGGTGGTATGGCTACACCTTC. Protein: CASRGTGWYGYTF.

The chain combines TRBV27 with TRBJ2-7; D remains ambiguous. Trimming took off 4 bases at V and 0 bases at J, with 7 bases between the two ends. The CDR3 contains 13 residues. CDR1 is MNHEY, CDR2 SMNVEV, per germline (reference sequence). The CDR3 loop is CASSWASSYEQYF. CDR3 coding DNA: TGTGCCAGCAGTTGGGCGAGCTCCTACGAGCAGTACTTC.

In this sample, this clonotype turned up a few times. V is TRBV20-1 and J is TRBJ2-7; a weak D match, TRBD2 (5 bases). The CDR3 spans 12 residues. V lost 6 bases and J lost 3, with 12 bases in between. Germline V gives CDR1 DFQATT, CDR2 SNEGSKA (reference sequence). The CDR3 loop is CSAGLSVYEQYF. The CDR3 DNA reads TGCAGTGCCGGACTTTCCGTCTACGAGCAGTACTTC.

This clonotype was picked up a small number of times. The chain recombines TRBV7-2 with TRBJ1-4, with TRBD1 as a possible D gene (5 bases). Trimming stripped 3 bases from V and 5 bases from J, with 13 bases between. Germline V gene sequence: CDR1 SGHTA, CDR2 FQGNSA. The CDR3 is 15 residues long. Here the CDR3 reads CASSFGGILNEKLFF. CDR3 DNA sequence: TGTGCCAGCAGCTTTGGGGGAATTCTAAATGAAAAACTGTTTTTT.